The 12 T cell receptor beta chains given below trace back to one sample, sequenced in a study of beta chain features in type 1 diabetes. The sequenced template was cDNA made from the entire isolated RNA. Using immunoSEQ multiplex PCR, the repertoire was profiled, and TCRdb retains in-frame clones only, with some absent. The sample yields roughly 700,000 clones, around 15% seen once. Study observations and caveats: Researchers report that Type 1 diabetes patients had moderately but significantly shorter TCRB CDR3s across all four CD4+ subsets.

Their cognate antigens are unknown. Specimen: naive CD4+ T cells from blood. The receptors derive from a man aged 18 to 29 with type 1 diabetes.

Points on this clone: Other DNA sequences in this sample translate to the same CDR3. The rearrangement joins TRBV20-1 to TRBJ2-5; D perhaps matches TRBD2 (5 bases). Germline CDR1 and CDR2: DFQATT and SNEGSKA (reference sequence). Trimming stripped 3 bases from V and 4 bases from J, with 6 bases between. The CDR3 extends over 11 amino acids. The CDR3 protein is CSASGVETQYF. Here the CDR3 DNA reads TGCAGTGCTAGCGGGGTAGAGACCCAGTACTTC.

V and J are TRBV30 and TRBJ1-1; a weak D match, TRBD1 (6 bases). V lost 3 bases to trimming and J lost 4 bases, with 15 bases between them. CDR1 and CDR2 from the germline V gene are GTSNPN and SVGIG (reference sequence). The CDR3 spans 14 residues. In nucleotides, the CDR3 is TGTGCCTGGAGAGTCGGGGGGGCGAGCACTGAAGCTTTCTTT. Its translation is CAWRVGGASTEAFF. The full variable domain, with the rest looked up from reference TRBV30 and TRBJ1-1, is SQTIHQWPATLVQPVGSPLSLECTVEGTSNPNLYWYRQAAGRGLQLLFYSVGIGQISSEVPQNLSASRPQDRQFILSSKKLLLSDSGFYLCAWRVGGASTEAFFGQGTRLTVV.

This chain links TRBV14 with TRBJ1-1, with unresolved D. The CDR3 is 15 amino acids. Looked up from germline, CDR1 is SGHDN and CDR2 is FVKESK. V was clipped by 2 bases and J by 4 bases, with 14 bases between them. CDR3: CASSQRGRGITEAFF. CDR3 DNA sequence: TGTGCCAGCAGCCAACGAGGTCGGGGTATCACTGAAGCTTTCTTT.

This clone was counted between two and nine times. CDR3: CASSVGSSGGYNEQFF. CDR3 nucleotides: TGTGCCAGCAGCGTAGGTTCTAGCGGGGGCTACAATGAGCAGTTCTTC. V and J are TRBV9 and TRBJ2-1; 10 bases line up with TRBD2. The CDR3 covers 16 residues. V was clipped by 0 bases and J by 3 bases; unmatched bases: 3. Germline V gene data show CDR1 as SGDLS and CDR2 as YYNGEE. Looking up the rest from reference TRBV9 and TRBJ2-1 gives the full variable domain: DSGVTQTPKHLITATGQRVTLRCSPRSGDLSVYWYQQSLDQGLQFLIQYYNGEERAKGNILERFSAQQFPDLHSELNLSSLELGDSALYFCASSVGSSGGYNEQFFGPGTRLTVL.

This clone was observed a handful of times. The genes are TRBV7-3 and TRBJ2-1; TRBD1 agrees at 7 bases. CDR1 and CDR2 (germline): SGHTA, FQGTGA. V was pared by 4 bases and J by 1 base, with 4 bases of the junction left unmatched. CDR3 length: 15 residues. The CDR3 reads CASSSNRGSYNEQFF. The CDR3 DNA reads TGTGCCAGCAGCTCCAACAGGGGTTCCTACAATGAGCAGTTCTTC.

This rearrangement joins TRBV30 to TRBJ1-1, with D maybe TRBD1 (5 bases). V was trimmed by 0 bases and J by 4 bases, leaving 18 bases between them. The CDR3 covers 16 residues. Germline CDR1 is GTSNPN and CDR2 is SVGIG (reference sequence). The CDR3 sequence: CAWSVRSGRESTEAFF. In nucleotides, the CDR3 is TGTGCCTGGAGTGTCAGGTCAGGGAGGGAGAGCACTGAAGCTTTCTTT.

The genes are TRBV30 and TRBJ1-5; 8 nucleotides align to TRBD1. V shed 7 bases and J 7 bases; nucleotides not matched to a gene: 15. The length of the CDR3 is 15 residues. Germline-derived CDR1 and CDR2 are GTSNPN and SVGIG (reference sequence). CDR3 sequence: CASSGFGQGGQPQHF. The CDR3 DNA reads TGTGCCTCCTCAGGGTTCGGACAGGGAGGCCAGCCCCAGCATTTT.

The CDR3 sequence: CASSHRDSYGYTF. For the CDR3, the DNA is TGTGCCAGCAGCCACCGGGACAGTTATGGCTACACCTTC. This chain connects TRBV7-2 to TRBJ1-2; TRBD1 agrees at 7 bases. The CDR3 has 13 amino acids. Germline V gene data show CDR1 as SGHTA and CDR2 as FQGNSA. V dropped 5 bases and J dropped 5; count of bases not matched to a gene: 5.

Note on this clone: Other DNA variants within this sample encode the same CDR3. The V call is TRBV5-1, the J call TRBJ2-1; weak D call: TRBD1 (5 bases). Trimming shortened V by 1 base and J by 2 bases, and 10 bases separated the two germline ends. This CDR3 is 15 amino acids long. In germline, CDR1 is SGHRS, CDR2 YFSETQ. The chain's CDR3 is CASSLSGQAYNEQFF. CDR3 nucleotide sequence: TGCGCCAGCAGCTTGTCCGGACAAGCCTACAATGAGCAGTTCTTC.

This clone was observed a few times. This chain links TRBV19 with TRBJ1-1; TRBD1 might be the D (6 bases). V was shortened by 6 bases and J by 1 base, with 12 bases between the two germline ends. Germline CDR1 is LNHDA and CDR2 is SQIVND (reference sequence). This CDR3 is built from 14 residues. The CDR3 region has the DNA TGTGCCAGTAGCCGGGTAGGGGGGAACACTGAAGCTTTCTTT. Amino acids: CASSRVGGNTEAFF.

The sample holds a few counts of this clone. V usage is TRBV5-1 and J usage is TRBJ2-7, with D perhaps assigned TRBD1 or TRBD2 (5 bases each). The germline CDR1 and CDR2 sequences are SGHRS and YFSETQ. Trimming pared 0 bases from V and 1 base from J, leaving 8 bases between. The CDR3 totals 14 residues. The CDR3 sequence is CASSLARESYEQYF. The CDR3 region has the DNA TGCGCCAGCAGCTTGGCCAGGGAGTCCTACGAGCAGTACTTC.

The genes are TRBV7-8 and TRBJ1-2; no definite D call. Germline CDR1 and CDR2: SGHVS and FQNEAQ. The CDR3 is made up of 15 amino acids. V lost 5 bases and J lost 8, with 21 bases in between. The CDR3 is CASSPLVITNSGYTF. The CDR3 DNA follows: TGTGCCAGCAGCCCACTCGTCATTACGAACTCCGGCTACACCTTC.